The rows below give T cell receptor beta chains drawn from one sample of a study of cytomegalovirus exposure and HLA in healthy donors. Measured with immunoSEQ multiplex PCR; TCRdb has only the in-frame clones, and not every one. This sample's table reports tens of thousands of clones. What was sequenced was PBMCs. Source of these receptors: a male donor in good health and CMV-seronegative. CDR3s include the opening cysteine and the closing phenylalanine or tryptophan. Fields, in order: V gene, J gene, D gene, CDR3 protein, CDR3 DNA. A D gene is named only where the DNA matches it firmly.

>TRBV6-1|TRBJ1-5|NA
CASRESNQPQHF
TGTGCCAGCAGAGAGAGCAATCAGCCCCAGCATTTT
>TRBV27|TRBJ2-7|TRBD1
CASSLRGQGAFEQYF
TGTGCCAGCAGTTTACGGGGACAGGGGGCGTTCGAGCAGTACTTC
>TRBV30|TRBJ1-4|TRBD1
CAWSGDSNEKLFF
TGTGCCTGGAGCGGGGACAGTAATGAAAAACTGTTTTTT
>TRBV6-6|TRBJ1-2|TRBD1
CASNPGQGVGYTF
TGTGCCAGCAATCCGGGACAGGGAGTAGGCTACACCTTC
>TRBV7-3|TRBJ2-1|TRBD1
CASSSRQGNNEQFF
TGTGCCAGCAGCTCCCGACAGGGAAACAATGAGCAGTTCTTC
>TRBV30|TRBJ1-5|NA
CAWGTGSGQPQHF
TGTGCCTGGGGCACAGGGTCTGGTCAGCCCCAGCATTTT
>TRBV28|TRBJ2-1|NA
CASTFSGAEYNEQFF
TGTGCCAGCACCTTTAGCGGAGCGGAGTACAATGAGCAGTTCTTC
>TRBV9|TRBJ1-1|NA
CASSVDAVTNTEAFF
TGTGCCAGCAGCGTTGATGCGGTCACGAACACTGAAGCTTTCTTT
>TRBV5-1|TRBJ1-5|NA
CASSRGGGGNQPQHF
TGCGCCAGCAGCCGGGGAGGGGGAGGCAATCAGCCCCAGCATTTT
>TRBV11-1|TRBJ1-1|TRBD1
CASSFTGESTEAFF
TGTGCCAGCAGCTTTACAGGGGAGAGCACTGAAGCTTTCTTT